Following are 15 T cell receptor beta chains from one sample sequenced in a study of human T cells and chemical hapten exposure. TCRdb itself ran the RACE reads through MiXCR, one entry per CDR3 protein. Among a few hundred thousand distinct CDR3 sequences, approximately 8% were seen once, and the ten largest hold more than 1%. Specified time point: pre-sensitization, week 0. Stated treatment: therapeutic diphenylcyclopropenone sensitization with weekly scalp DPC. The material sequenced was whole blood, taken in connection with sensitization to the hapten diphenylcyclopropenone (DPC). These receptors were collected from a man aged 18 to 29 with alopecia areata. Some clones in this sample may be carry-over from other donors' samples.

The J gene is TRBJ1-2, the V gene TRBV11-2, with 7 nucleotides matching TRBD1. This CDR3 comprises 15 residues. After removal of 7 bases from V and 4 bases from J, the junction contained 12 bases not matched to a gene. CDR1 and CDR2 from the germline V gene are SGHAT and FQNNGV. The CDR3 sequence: CASTQLTGRGYGYTF. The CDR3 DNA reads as TGTGCCAGCACCCAATTGACAGGGAGGGGCTATGGCTACACCTTC. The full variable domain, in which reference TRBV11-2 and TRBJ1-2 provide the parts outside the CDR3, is EAGVAQSPRYKIIEKRQSVAFWCNPISGHATLYWYQQILGQGPKLLIQFQNNGVVDDSQLPKDRFSAERLKGVDSTLKIQPAKLEDSAVYLCASTQLTGRGYGYTFGSGTRLTVV.

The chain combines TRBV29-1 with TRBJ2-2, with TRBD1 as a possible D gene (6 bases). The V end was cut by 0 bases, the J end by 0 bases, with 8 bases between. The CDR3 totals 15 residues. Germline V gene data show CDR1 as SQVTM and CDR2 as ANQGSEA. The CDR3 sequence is CSVEEDSANTGELFF. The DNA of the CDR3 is TGCAGCGTTGAAGAGGACAGTGCGAACACCGGGGAGCTGTTTTTT.

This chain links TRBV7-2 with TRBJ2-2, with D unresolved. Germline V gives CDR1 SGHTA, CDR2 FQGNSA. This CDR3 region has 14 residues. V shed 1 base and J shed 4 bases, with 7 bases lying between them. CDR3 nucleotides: TGTGCCAGCAGCTTAGAAACCAGCACCGGGGAGCTGTTTTTT. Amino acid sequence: CASSLETSTGELFF.

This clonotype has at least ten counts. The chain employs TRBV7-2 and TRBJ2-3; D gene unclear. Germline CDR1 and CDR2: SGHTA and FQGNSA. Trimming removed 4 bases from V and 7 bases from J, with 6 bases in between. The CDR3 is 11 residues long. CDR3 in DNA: TGTGCCAGCAGCTCTGGGAATACGCAGTATTTT. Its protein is CASSSGNTQYF.

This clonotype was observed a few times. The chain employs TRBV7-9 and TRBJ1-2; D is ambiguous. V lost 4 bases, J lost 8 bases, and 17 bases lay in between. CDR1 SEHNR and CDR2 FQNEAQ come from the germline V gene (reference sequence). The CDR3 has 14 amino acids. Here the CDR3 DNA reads TGTGCCAGCAGCTCTAGTCTGGTCTCGCAAGGCTACACCTTC. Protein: CASSSSLVSQGYTF. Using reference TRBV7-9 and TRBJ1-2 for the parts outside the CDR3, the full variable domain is DTGVSQNPRHKITKRGQNVTFRCDPISEHNRLYWYRQTLGQGPEFLTYFQNEAQLEKSRLLSDRFSAERPKGSFSTLEIQRTEQGDSAMYLCASSSSLVSQGYTFGSGTRLTVV.

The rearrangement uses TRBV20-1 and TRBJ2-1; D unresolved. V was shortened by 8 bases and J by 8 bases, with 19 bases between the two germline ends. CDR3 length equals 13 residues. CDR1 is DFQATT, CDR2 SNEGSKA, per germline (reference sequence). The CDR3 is CSTKRYRAYEQFF. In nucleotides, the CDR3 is TGCAGTACCAAAAGGTACCGGGCTTATGAGCAGTTCTTC.

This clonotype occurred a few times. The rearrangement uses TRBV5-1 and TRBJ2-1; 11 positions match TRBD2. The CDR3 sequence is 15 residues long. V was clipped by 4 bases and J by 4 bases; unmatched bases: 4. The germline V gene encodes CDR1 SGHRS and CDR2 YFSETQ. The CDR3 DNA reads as TGCGCCAGCAGCCCTAGCGGGGGGTATTACAATGAGCAGTTCTTC. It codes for CASSPSGGYYNEQFF.

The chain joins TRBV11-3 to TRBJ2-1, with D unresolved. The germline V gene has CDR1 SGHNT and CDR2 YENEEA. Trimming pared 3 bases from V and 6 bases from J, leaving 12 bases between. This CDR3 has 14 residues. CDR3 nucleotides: TGTGCCAGCAGCTTGTCTATCTGGGGCAATGAGCAGTTCTTC. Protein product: CASSLSIWGNEQFF.

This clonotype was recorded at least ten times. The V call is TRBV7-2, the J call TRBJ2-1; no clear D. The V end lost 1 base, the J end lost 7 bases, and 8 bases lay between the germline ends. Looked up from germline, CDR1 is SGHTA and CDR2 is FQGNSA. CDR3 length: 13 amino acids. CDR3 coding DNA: TGTGCCAGCAGCTTAGATATCGATAATGAGCAGTTCTTC. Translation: CASSLDIDNEQFF.

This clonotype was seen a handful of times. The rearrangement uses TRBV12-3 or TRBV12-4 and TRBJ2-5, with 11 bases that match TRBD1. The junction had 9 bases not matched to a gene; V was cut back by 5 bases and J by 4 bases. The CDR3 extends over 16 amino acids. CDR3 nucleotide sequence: TGTGCCAGCAGTAATAGGGACAGGGGGATTCGAGAGACCCAGTACTTC. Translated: CASSNRDRGIRETQYF.

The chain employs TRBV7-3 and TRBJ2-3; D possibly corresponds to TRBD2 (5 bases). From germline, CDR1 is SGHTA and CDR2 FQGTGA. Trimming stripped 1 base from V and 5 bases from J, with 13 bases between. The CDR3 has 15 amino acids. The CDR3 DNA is TGTGCCAGCAGCTTAAGGGGTAGGGAGAGAGATACGCAGTATTTT. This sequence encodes CASSLRGRERDTQYF.

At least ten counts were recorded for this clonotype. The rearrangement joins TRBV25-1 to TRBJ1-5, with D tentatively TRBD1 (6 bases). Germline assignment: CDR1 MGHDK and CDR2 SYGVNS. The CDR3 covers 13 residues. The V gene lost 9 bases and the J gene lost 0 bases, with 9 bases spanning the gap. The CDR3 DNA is TGTGCCAGTCACAGGGATAGCAATCAGCCCCAGCATTTT. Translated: CASHRDSNQPQHF.

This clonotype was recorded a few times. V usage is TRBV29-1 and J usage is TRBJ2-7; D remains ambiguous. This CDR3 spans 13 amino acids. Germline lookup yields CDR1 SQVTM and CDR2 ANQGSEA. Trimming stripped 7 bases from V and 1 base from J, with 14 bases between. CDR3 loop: CSAVTLRSYEQYF. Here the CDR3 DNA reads TGCAGCGCTGTGACGCTTAGGTCCTACGAGCAGTACTTC.

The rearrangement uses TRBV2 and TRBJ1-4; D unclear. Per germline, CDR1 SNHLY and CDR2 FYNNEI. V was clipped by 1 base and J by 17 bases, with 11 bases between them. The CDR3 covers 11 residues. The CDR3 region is CASSEGYGSFF. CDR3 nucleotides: TGTGCCAGCAGTGAAGGTTACGGCAGCTTTTTT.

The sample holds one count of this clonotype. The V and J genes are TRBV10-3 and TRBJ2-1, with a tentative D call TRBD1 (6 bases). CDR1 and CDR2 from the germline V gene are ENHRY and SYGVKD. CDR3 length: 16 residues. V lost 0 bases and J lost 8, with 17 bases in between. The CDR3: CAISESITLQGDEQFF. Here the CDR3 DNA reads TGTGCCATCAGTGAGTCGATCACGTTACAGGGAGATGAGCAGTTCTTC.